This T cell receptor (beta chain) was identified during a study of Ad26.COV2.S vaccination and SARS-CoV-2 variants. Measured with immunoSEQ multiplex PCR; TCRdb has only the in-frame clones, and not every one. The sample has 440,000 or so clones, roughly nine tenths seen once. Points from the study as a whole: Participants given vaccine showed non-spike TCR breadth similar to that of placebo recipients.

Treatment: 19 received Ad26.COV2.S at low or high dose, single or two shots; five or six received placebo; per-sample allocation not given. After the first vaccine or placebo injection, samples were drawn on day 63. This CDR3 has 12 amino acids. Germline lookup yields CDR1 LGHNA and CDR2 YNFKEQ. V was cut by 0 bases and J by 9 bases, with 6 bases left in between. As regards this clone: Its target is not known.

The origin of this receptor is a person aged 18-60 years who received the Ad26.COV2.S COVID-19 vaccine or a placebo. Sample: peripheral blood, taken in a trial of Ad26.COV2.S vaccine versus placebo. V is TRBV4-2 and J is TRBJ2-4; D remains ambiguous. The CDR3 DNA sequence: TGTGCCAGCAGCCAAGATTTCGGCATTCAGTACTTC. Its protein is CASSQDFGIQYF.